This TCR beta chain was recovered during a study of a mutant IDH1 vaccine in newly diagnosed glioma. With regard to this clone: No antigen is known for it. Other DNA sequences in the sample encode the same CDR3.

The time point was: week 11, during vaccination. Every single dose of the vaccine, 300 ug of mutant IDH1 20-mer peptide, came with topical imiquimod. Those who donated had recent WHO grade 3 or 4 IDH1-mutant, ATRX-lost astrocytomas. TCRdb's copy holds only in-frame clones and misses some; the assay was immunoSEQ multiplex PCR. The sample includes some 120,000 clones, about 80% of them seen just once. Germline CDR1 reads LNHDA; CDR2 reads SQIVND (reference sequence). The CDR3 length is 14 residues. V was shortened by 3 bases and J by 1 base, with 9 bases between the two germline ends. The V gene is TRBV19, the J gene TRBJ1-1; the D gene is possibly TRBD1 (6 bases). The clonotype originates from a middle-aged man with glioma. Specimen: PBMCs, collected from a glioma patient whose treatment included an IDH1 peptide vaccine. For the CDR3, the DNA is TGTGCCAGTAGTATCGCAGGGGCGAACACTGAAGCTTTCTTT. It is translated as CASSIAGANTEAFF.